At least ten counts were recorded for the clone carrying this TCR beta chain. The antigen is not known. The data originate from a study of early T cells in non-severe SARS-CoV-2 infection. Study background: With bulk RNA from unsorted whole blood as input, sequencing yielded unpaired chains.

Overall study findings and caveats: Sequences matched to VDJdb favored anti-spike CD8 responses, while private and CD4 specificities were missed.

cDNA molecules, individually, were tagged with unique molecular identifiers. TCRdb passed the 5' RACE reads through MiXCR, listing each CDR3 protein once. The top ten clones hold roughly 6% of a sample with roughly 18,000 distinct CDR3 sequences, roughly 6.1% of them seen once. The TCR originated in an adult who was a healthcare worker with PCR-confirmed SARS-CoV-2 infection or an uninfected control (not recorded which). Sequences were obtained from whole blood.

The CDR3 here is CASSRLYQETQYF. In DNA, the CDR3 is TGTGCCAGCAGTCGCCTGTACCAAGAGACCCAGTACTTC. This chain connects TRBV6-6 to TRBJ2-5; the D is unclear. V lost 5 bases to trimming and J lost 0 bases, with 7 bases between them. Per the germline V gene, CDR1 is MNHNY and CDR2 is SVGAGI (reference sequence). This CDR3 spans 13 amino acids.